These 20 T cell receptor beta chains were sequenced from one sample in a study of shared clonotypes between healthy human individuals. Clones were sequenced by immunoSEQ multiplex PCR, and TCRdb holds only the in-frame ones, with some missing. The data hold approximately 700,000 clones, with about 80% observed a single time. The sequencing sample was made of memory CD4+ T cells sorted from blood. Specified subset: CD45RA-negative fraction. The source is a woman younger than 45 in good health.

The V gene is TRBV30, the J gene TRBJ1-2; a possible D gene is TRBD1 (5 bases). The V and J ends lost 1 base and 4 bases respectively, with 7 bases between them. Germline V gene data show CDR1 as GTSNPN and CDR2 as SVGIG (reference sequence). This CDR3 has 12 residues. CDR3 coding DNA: TGTGCCTGGAGTGCCGGGACCTATGGCTACACCTTC. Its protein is CAWSAGTYGYTF.

CDR3 region: CASSQQGLAVIPSSYEQYF. CDR3 nucleotides: TGTGCCAGCTCACAACAGGGACTAGCGGTTATACCAAGCTCCTACGAGCAGTACTTC. The chain has TRBV18 and TRBJ2-7; 11 nucleotides align to TRBD2. Germline V gives CDR1 KGHSH, CDR2 LQKENI. CDR3 length: 19 amino acids. The trim removed 4 bases at V and 0 bases at J, leaving 14 bases unmatched.

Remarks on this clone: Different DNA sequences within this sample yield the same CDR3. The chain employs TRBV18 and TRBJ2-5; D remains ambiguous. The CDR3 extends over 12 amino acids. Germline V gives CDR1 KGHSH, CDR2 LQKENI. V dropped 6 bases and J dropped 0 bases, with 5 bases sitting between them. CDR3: CASSEYQETQYF. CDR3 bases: TGTGCCAGCTCCGAGTACCAAGAGACCCAGTACTTC.

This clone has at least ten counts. CDR3 sequence (DNA): TGTGCCAGCAGTTTTTGGACAGGACGCAGGGGCGACAATGAGCAGTTCTTC. This translates into CASSFWTGRRGDNEQFF. This chain uses TRBV28 with TRBJ2-1, with 7 nucleotides matching TRBD1. CDR3 length equals 17 residues. V trimming: 3 bases; J trimming: 5 bases; junction bases outside the gene matches: 13. Germline V CDR1 and CDR2: MDHEN, SYDVKM. Combining the CDR3 with reference TRBV28 and TRBJ2-1 gives the whole variable domain DVKVTQSSRYLVKRTGEKVFLECVQDMDHENMFWYRQDPGLGLRLIYFSYDVKMKEKGDIPEGYSVSREKKERFSLILESASTNQTSMYLCASSFWTGRRGDNEQFFGPGTRLTVL.

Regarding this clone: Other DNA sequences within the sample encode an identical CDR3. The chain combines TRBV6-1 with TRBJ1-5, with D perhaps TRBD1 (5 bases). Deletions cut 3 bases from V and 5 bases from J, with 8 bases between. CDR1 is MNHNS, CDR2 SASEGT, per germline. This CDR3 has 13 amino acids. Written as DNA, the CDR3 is TGTGCCAGCAGTGAGACCAGGGATCAGCCCCAGCATTTT. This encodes CASSETRDQPQHF.

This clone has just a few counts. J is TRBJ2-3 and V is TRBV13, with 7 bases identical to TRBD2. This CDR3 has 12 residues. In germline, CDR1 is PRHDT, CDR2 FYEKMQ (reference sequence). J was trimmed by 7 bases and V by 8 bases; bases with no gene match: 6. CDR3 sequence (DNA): TGTGCCAGCGGGAGGGCCTTAAATACGCAGTATTTT. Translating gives CASGRALNTQYF.

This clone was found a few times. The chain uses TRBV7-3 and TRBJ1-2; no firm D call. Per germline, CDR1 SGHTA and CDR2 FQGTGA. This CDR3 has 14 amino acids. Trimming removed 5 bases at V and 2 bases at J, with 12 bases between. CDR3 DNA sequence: TGTGCCAGCAGCCCAACGCCGGGAAACTATGGCTACACCTTC. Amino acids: CASSPTPGNYGYTF.

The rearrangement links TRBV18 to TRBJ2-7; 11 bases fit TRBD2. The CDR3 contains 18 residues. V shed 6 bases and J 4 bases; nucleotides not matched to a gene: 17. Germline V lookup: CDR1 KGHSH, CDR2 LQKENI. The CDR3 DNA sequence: TGTGCCAGCTCTCCCCGGAACCTGCGGACTAGCGGGTCTTACGAGCAGTACTTC. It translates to CASSPRNLRTSGSYEQYF.

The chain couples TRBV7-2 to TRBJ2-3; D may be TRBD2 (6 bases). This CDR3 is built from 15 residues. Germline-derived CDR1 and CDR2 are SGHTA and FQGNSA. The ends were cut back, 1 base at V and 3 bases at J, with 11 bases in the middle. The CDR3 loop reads CASSLDGEVTDTQYF. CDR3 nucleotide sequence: TGTGCCAGCAGCTTAGACGGGGAGGTAACAGATACGCAGTATTTT.

CDR3 nucleotide sequence: TGTGCCTGGAGACGACGGACTAGCGGGAGACTAAGCGAGCAGTACTTC. The encoded protein is CAWRRRTSGRLSEQYF. The V and J genes are TRBV30 and TRBJ2-7, with 13 nucleotides matching TRBD2. The germline CDR1 and CDR2 sequences are GTSNPN and SVGIG (reference sequence). V dropped 3 bases and J dropped 6; count of bases not matched to a gene: 11. The CDR3 extends over 16 amino acids.

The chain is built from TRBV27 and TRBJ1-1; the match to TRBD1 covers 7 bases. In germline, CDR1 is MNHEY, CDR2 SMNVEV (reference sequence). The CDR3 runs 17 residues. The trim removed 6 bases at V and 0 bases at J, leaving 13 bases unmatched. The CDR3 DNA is TGTGCCAGCAGCTTCGGACCCCCACAGGGGATGAACACTGAAGCTTTCTTT. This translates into CASSFGPPQGMNTEAFF.

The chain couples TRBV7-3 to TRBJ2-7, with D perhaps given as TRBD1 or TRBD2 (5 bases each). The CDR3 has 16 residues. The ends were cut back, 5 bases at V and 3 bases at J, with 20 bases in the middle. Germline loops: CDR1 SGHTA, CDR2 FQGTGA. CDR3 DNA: TGTGCCAGCAGCCCATCCCCCGGGACCGCATTCTACGAGCAGTACTTC. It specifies CASSPSPGTAFYEQYF.

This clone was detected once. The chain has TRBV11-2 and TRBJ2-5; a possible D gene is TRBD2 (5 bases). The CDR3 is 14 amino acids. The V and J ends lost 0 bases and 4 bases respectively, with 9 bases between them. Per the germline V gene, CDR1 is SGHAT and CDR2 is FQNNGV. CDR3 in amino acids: CASSLDPGIETQYF. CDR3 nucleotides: TGTGCCAGCAGCTTAGATCCGGGGATAGAGACCCAGTACTTC.

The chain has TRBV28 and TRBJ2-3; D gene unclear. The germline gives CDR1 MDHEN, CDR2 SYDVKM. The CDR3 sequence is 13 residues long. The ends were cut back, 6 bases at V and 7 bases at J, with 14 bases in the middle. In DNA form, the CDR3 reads TGTGCCAGCAGCCTTACTTCGACAAATACGCAGTATTTT. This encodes CASSLTSTNTQYF.

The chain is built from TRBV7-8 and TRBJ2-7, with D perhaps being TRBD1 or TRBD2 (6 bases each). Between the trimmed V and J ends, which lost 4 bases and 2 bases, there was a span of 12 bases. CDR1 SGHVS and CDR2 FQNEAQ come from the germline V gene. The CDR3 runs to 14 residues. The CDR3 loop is CASSSNRGPYEQYF. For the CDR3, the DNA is TGTGCCAGCAGCTCCAACCGGGGGCCCTACGAGCAGTACTTC.

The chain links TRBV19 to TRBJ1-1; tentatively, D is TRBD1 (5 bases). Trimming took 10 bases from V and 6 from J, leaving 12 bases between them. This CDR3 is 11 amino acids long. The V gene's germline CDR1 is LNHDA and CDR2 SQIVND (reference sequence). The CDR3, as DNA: TGTGCCACCCAGGGTTGGCCTGAAGCTTTCTTT. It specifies CATQGWPEAFF.

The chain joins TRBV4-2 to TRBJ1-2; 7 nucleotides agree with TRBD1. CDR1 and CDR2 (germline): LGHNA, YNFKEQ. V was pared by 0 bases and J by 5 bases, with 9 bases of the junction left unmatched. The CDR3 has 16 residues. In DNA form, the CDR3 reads TGTGCCAGCAGCCAAGACCAGGGGGGGTCAAGGTATGGCTACACCTTC. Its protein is CASSQDQGGSRYGYTF.

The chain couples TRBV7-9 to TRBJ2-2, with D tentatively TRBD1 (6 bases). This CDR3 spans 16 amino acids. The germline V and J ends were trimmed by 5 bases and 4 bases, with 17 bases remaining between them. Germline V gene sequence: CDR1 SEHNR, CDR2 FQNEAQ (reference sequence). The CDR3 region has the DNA TGTGCCAGCAGCCCAAAACAGGGTAGGGTCACCGGGGAGCTGTTTTTT. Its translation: CASSPKQGRVTGELFF.

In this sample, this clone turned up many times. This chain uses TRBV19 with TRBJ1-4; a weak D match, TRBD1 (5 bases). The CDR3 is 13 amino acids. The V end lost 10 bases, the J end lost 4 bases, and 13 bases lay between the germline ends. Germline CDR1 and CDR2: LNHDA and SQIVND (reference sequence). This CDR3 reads CATRGRDNEKLFF. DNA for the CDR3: TGTGCCACCCGGGGGAGGGATAATGAAAAACTGTTTTTT.

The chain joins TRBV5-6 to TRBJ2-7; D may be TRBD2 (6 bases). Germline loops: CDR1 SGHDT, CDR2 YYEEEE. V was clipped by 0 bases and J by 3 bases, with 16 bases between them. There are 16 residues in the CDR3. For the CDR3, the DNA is TGTGCCAGCAGCTTGGTCCCGGGTAGCGGAGACTACGAGCAGTACTTC. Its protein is CASSLVPGSGDYEQYF. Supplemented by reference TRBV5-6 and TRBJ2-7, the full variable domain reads DAGVTQSPTHLIKTRGQQVTLRCSPKSGHDTVSWYQQALGQGPQFIFQYYEEEERQRGNFPDRFSGHQFPNYSSELNVNALLLGDSALYLCASSLVPGSGDYEQYFGPGTRLTVT.